This T cell receptor beta chain comes out of a study of CD8+ T cells in alopecia areata. The wider study: At a dose of 5 to 10 mg twice daily, oral tofacitinib was given to treated patients. Percent affected scalp area, the SALT score, rated treated patients' severity.

There are 11 residues in the CDR3. V gave up 4 bases and J gave up 5 bases; unmatched junction bases: 2. In germline, CDR1 is DFQATT, CDR2 SNEGSKA (reference sequence). Treatment described: oral pan-JAK inhibitor, 5-10 mg twice daily. Investigators sorted PBMCs to obtain both CD4+ and CD8+ T cells. This clone was counted between two and nine times. The antigen remains undetermined. Sequencing relied on a cDNA template that was reverse transcribed from extracted RNA. Only in-frame clones appear in the TCRdb table, and some are missing; sequencing was by immunoSEQ multiplex PCR. The table has 80,000 to 100,000 clones, roughly two fifths seen once; the top ten hold 15% to 20%. General study points: Tofacitinib significantly brought down scalp clonality and expanded CD8+ clones among top 100.

The chain joins TRBV20-1 to TRBJ2-7, with TRBD1 matching over 7 bases. The sample consisted of CD8+ T cells sorted from blood, taken at week 24, from a patient treated with tofacitinib. The source of this sequence is a human donor with alopecia areata. CDR3 nucleotide sequence: TGCAGTGCTAAACAGGGGCACGAGCAGTACTTC. This gives the protein CSAKQGHEQYF.